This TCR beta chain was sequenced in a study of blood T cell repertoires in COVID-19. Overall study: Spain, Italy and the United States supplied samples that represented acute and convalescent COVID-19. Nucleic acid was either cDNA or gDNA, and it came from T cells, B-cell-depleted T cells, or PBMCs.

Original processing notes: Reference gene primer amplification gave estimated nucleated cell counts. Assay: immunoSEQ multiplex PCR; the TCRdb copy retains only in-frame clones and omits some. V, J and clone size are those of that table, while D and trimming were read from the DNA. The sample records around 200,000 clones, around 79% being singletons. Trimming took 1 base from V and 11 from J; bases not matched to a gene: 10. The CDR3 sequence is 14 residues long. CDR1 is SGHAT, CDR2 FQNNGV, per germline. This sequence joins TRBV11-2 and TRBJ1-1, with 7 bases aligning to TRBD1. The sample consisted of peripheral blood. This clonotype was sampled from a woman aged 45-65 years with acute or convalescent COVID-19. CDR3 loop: CASSLGHLRGDAFF. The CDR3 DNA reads TGTGCCAGCAGCTTAGGTCACCTCAGGGGGGACGCTTTCTTT.